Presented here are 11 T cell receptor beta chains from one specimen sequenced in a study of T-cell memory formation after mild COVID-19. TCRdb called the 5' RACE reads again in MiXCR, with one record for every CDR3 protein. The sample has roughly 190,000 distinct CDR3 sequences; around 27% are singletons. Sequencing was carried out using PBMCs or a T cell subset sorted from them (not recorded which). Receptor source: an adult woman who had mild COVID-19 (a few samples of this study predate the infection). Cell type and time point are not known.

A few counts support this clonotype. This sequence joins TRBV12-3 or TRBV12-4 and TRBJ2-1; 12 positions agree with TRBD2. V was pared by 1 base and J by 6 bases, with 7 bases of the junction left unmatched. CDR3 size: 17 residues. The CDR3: CASSLVLAGGWGNEQFF. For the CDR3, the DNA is TGTGCCAGCAGTTTAGTACTAGCGGGAGGCTGGGGCAATGAGCAGTTCTTC.

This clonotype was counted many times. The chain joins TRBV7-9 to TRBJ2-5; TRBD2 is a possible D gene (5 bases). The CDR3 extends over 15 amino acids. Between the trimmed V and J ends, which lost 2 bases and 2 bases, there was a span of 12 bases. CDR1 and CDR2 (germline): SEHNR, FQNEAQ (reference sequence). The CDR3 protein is CASSLRAAFQETQYF. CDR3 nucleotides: TGTGCCAGCAGCTTAAGAGCGGCCTTTCAAGAGACCCAGTACTTC.

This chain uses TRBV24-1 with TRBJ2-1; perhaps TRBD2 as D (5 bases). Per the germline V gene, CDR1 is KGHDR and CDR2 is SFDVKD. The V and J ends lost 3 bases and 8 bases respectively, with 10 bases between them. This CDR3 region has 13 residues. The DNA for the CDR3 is TGTGCCACCAGTGATGAAGGAGGCGATGAGCAGTTCTTC. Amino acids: CATSDEGGDEQFF.

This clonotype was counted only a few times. CDR3 protein: CASSLRLAGYEQYF. In DNA form, the CDR3 reads TGCGCCAGCAGCTTACGCCTAGCGGGTTACGAGCAGTACTTC. The chain joins TRBV5-1 to TRBJ2-7, with TRBD2 matching over 8 bases. From germline, CDR1 is SGHRS and CDR2 YFSETQ. The CDR3 is made up of 14 amino acids. V lost 2 bases, J lost 4 bases, and 5 bases stayed unmatched.

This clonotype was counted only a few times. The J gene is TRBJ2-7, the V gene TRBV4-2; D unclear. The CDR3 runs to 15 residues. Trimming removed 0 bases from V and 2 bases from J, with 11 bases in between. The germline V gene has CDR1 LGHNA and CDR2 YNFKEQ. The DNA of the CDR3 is TGTGCCAGCAGCCAAGAGCGAGTCGGAACCTACGAGCAGTACTTC. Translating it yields CASSQERVGTYEQYF.

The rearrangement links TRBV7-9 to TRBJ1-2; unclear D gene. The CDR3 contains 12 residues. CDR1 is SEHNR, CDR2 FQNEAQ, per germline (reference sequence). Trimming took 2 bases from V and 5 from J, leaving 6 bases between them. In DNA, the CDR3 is TGTGCCAGCAGCTTACCTGGGTATGGCTACACCTTC. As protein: CASSLPGYGYTF.

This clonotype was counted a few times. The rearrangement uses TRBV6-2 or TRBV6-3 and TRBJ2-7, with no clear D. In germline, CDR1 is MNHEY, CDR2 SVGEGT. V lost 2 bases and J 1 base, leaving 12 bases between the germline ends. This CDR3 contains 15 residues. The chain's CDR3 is CASSYKGRSSYEQYF. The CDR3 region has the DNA TGTGCCAGCAGTTACAAAGGACGTTCGTCCTACGAGCAGTACTTC.

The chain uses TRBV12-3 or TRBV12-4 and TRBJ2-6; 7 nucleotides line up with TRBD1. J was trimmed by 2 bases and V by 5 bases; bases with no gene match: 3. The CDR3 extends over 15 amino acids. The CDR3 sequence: CASSRDRAGANVLTF. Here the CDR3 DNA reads TGTGCCAGCAGTCGCGACAGGGCTGGGGCCAACGTCCTGACTTTC.

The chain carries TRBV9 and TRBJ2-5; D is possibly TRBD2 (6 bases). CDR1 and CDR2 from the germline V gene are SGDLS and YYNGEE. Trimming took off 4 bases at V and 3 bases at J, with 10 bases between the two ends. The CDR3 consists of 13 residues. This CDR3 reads CASSPGGEETQYF. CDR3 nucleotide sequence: TGTGCCAGCAGCCCCGGAGGGGAAGAGACCCAGTACTTC.

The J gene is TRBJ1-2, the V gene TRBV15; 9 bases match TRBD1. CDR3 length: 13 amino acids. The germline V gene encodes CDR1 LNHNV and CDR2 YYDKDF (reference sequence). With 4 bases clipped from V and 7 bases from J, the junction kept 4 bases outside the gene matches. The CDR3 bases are TGTGCCACCAGCAAACAGGGGGCGTTTGGCTACACCTTC. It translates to CATSKQGAFGYTF.

The CDR3 DNA reads as TGTGCCAGCAGCTTATATGGGCTTAGCACAGATACGCAGTATTTT. Translation: CASSLYGLSTDTQYF. The V gene is TRBV7-3, the J gene TRBJ2-3; D ambiguous. Germline V CDR1 and CDR2: SGHTA, FQGTGA. V was pared by 2 bases and J by 0 bases, with 9 bases between. The CDR3 extends over 15 amino acids. The full variable domain, completed using reference TRBV7-3 and TRBJ2-3, is GAGVSQTPSNKVTEKGKYVELRCDPISGHTALYWYRQSLGQGPEFLIYFQGTGAADDSGLPNDRFFAVRPEGSVSTLKIQRTERGDSAVYLCASSLYGLSTDTQYFGPGTRLTVL.